The T cell receptor beta chain under discussion was sequenced for a study of CD8+CD57+ T cells in acquired aplastic anemia. Study context: Isolated CD4+ and CD8+ cells, once sorted, yielded DNA averaging around 3 ug.

Study observations and caveats: Between patients and controls, twenty-nine CD8+ CDR3 sequences were found in common.

The sample holds many counts of this clonotype. The antigen remains unidentified. TCR beta VDJ and CDR3 profiling used genomic DNA as template. TCRdb independently ran MiXCR on the reads; one entry per CDR3 protein. The data contain approximately 150,000 distinct CDR3 sequences, more than 45% of them singletons. Per the germline V gene, CDR1 is SNHLY and CDR2 is FYNNEI. This CDR3 region has 13 residues. Trimming pared 0 bases from V and 13 bases from J, leaving 10 bases between. Sequencing involved patients with CD8+CD57+ cell expansion previously shown by flow cytometry. Among the patients, all had severe acquired aplastic anemia. At the time of blood sampling, patients had not yet received any therapy.

V usage is TRBV2 and J usage is TRBJ1-6; unclear D gene. Sequences were obtained from sorted CD4+, CD8+, or CD8+CD57+ T cells (not recorded which) from PBMCs. The sequence was obtained from a human donor with aplastic anemia. The CDR3 bases are TGTGCCAGCAGTGAAGCGCCCTTCCCCCCCCTCCACTTT. This translates into CASSEAPFPPLHF.